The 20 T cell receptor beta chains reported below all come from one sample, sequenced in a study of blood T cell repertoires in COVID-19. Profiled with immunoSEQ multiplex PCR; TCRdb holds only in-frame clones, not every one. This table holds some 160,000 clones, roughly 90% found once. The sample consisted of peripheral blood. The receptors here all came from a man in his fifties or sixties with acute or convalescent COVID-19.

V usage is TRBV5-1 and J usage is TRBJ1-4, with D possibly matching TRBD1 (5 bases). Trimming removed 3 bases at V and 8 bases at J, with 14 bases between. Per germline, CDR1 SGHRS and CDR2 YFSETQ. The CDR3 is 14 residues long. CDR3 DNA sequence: TGCGCCAGCAGCTCAGACAGTAGGCCCGAAAAACTGTTTTTT. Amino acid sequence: CASSSDSRPEKLFF.

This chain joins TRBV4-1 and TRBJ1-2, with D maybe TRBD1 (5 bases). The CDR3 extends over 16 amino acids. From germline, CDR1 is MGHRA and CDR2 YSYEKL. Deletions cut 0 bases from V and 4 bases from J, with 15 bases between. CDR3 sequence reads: CASSQDRGRLPYGYTF. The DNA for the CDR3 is TGCGCCAGCAGCCAAGATCGGGGGAGGTTACCCTATGGCTACACCTTC.

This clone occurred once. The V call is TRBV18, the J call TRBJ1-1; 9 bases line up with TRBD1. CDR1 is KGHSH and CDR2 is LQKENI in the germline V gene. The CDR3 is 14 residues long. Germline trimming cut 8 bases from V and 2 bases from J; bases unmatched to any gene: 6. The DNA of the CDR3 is TGTGCCAGCAAGCCGGGACAGGGAAACACTGAAGCTTTCTTT. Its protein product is CASKPGQGNTEAFF.

The CDR3 DNA sequence: TGTGCCAGCAGCCAAAGACAGGGGTCAACTAATGAAAAACTGTTTTTT. Translated, it gives CASSQRQGSTNEKLFF. The V call is TRBV11-2, the J call TRBJ1-4; 8 bases map to TRBD1. This CDR3 has 16 residues. The germline CDR1 and CDR2 sequences are SGHAT and FQNNGV. Germline trimming cut 5 bases from V and 0 bases from J; bases unmatched to any gene: 5.

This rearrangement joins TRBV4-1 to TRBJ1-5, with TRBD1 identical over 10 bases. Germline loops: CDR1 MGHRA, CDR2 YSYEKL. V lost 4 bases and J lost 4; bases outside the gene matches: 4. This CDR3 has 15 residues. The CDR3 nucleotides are TGCGCCAGCAGCCGGGGACAGGGGTGGAATCAGCCCCAGCATTTT. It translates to CASSRGQGWNQPQHF.

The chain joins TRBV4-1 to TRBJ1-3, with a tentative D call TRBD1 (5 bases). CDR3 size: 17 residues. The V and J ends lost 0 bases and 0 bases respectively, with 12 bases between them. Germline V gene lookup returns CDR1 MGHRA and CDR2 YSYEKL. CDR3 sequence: CASSQDYAGLSGNTIYF. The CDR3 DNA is TGCGCCAGCAGCCAAGACTACGCAGGGCTCTCTGGAAACACCATATATTTT.

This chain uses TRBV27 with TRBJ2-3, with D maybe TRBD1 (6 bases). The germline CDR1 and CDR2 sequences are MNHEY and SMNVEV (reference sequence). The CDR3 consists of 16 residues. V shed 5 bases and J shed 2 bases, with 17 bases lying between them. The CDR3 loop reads CASSTGQSLVTDTQYF. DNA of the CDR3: TGTGCCAGCAGTACAGGACAGAGTCTCGTCACAGATACGCAGTATTTT.

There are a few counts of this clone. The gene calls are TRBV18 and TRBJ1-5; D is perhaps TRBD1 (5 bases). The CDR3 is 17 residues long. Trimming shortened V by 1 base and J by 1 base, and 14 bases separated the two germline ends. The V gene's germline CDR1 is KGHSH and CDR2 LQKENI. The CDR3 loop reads CASSPRGTGGSNQPQHF. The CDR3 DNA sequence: TGTGCCAGCTCACCACGCGGGACGGGAGGGAGCAATCAGCCCCAGCATTTT.

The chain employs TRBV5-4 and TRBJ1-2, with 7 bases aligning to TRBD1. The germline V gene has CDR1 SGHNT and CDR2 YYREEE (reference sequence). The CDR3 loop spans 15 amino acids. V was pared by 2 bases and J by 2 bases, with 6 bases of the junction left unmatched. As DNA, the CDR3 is TGTGCCAGCAGCTTCGGGGGACAGCCAAACTATGGCTACACCTTC. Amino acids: CASSFGGQPNYGYTF.

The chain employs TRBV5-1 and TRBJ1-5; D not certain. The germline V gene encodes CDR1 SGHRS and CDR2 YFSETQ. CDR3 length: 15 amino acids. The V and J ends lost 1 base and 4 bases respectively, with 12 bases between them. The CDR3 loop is CASSLSGVENQPQHF. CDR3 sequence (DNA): TGCGCCAGCAGCTTGTCAGGCGTGGAAAATCAGCCCCAGCATTTT.

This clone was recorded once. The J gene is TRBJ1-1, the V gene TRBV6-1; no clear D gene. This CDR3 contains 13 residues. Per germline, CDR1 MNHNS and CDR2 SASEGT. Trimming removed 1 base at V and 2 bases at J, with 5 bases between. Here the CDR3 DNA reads TGTGCCAGCAGTGAAGTACAAAACACTGAAGCTTTCTTT. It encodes CASSEVQNTEAFF.

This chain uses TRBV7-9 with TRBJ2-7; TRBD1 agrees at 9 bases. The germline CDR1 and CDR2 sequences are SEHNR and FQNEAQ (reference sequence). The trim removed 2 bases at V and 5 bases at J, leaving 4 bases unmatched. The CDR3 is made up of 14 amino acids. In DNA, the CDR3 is TGTGCCAGCAGCTTAACACAGGGGGCGAACGAGCAGTACTTC. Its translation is CASSLTQGANEQYF.

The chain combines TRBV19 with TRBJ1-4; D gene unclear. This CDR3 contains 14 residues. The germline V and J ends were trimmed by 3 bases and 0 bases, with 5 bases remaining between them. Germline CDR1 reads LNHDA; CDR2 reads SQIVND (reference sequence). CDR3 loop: CASSISATNEKLFF. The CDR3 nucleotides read TGTGCCAGTAGTATTTCTGCAACTAATGAAAAACTGTTTTTT.

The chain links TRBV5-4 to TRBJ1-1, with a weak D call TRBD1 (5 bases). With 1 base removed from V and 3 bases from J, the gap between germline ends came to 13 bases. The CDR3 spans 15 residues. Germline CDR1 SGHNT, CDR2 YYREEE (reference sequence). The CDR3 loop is CASSLLGREDTEAFF. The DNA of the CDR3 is TGTGCCAGCAGCTTGTTAGGCAGGGAGGACACTGAAGCTTTCTTT.

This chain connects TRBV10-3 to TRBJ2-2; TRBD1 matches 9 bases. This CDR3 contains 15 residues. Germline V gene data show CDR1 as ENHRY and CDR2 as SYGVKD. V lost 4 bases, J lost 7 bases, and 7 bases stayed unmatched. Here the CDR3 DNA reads TGTGCCATCAGTGCAACAGGGGGCGGAGGCGGGGAGCTGTTTTTT. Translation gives CAISATGGGGGELFF.

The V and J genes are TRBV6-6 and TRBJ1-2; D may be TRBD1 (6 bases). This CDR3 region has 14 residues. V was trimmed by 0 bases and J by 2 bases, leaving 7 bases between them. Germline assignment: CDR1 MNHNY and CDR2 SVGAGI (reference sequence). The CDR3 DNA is TGTGCCAGCAGTTACTCCGACAGGAACTATGGCTACACCTTC. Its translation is CASSYSDRNYGYTF.

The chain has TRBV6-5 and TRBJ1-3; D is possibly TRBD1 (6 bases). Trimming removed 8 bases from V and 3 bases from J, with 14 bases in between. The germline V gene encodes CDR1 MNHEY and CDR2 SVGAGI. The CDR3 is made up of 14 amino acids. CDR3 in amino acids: CASGVGAFGNTIYF. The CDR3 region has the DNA TGTGCCAGCGGGGTGGGGGCCTTTGGAAACACCATATATTTT.

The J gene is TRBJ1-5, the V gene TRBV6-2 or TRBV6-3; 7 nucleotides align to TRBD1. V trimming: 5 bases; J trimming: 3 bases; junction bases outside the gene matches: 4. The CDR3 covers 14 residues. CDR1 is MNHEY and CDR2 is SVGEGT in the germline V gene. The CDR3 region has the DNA TGTGCCAGCAGTCCCAGGGGGTACAATCAGCCCCAGCATTTT. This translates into CASSPRGYNQPQHF.

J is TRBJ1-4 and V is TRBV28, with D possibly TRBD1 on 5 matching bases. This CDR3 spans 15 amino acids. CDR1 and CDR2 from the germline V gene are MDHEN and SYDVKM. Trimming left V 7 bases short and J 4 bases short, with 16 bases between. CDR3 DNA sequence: TGTGCCAGCAATACCCTGGGGAGGGGTAATGAAAAACTGTTTTTT. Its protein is CASNTLGRGNEKLFF.

The CDR3 bases are TGTGCCAGCCATACGGGGGGGCCGACAGATACGCAGTATTTT. Amino acid sequence: CASHTGGPTDTQYF. V is TRBV5-5 and J is TRBJ2-3, with 8 bases identical to TRBD2. CDR1 and CDR2 (germline): SGHKS, YYEKEE (reference sequence). There are 14 residues in the CDR3. Germline trimming cut 7 bases from V and 3 bases from J; bases unmatched to any gene: 7.